The 25 T cell receptor beta chains below all came from one sample that was sequenced in a study of T-cell reconstitution after alpha-beta-depleted transplantation in children. Preparation of the TCRbeta library used unique molecular identifiers. In TCRdb, the PCR reads were re-called with MiXCR into one record per CDR3 protein. The sample includes about 400,000 distinct CDR3 sequences, about 20% of them seen just once. The source material was PBMCs from the stem cell graft donor, sampled from the stem cell graft. Every receptor here comes from a human donor who donated a stem cell graft to a child with acute myeloid leukemia.

In this sample, this clonotype turned up a few times. This chain links TRBV28 with TRBJ2-2; perhaps TRBD2 as D (5 bases). V lost 1 base and J lost 2, with 11 bases in between. The germline gives CDR1 MDHEN, CDR2 SYDVKM. The CDR3 consists of 16 residues. The CDR3 loop reads CASSLFAGVNTGELFF. The CDR3 DNA sequence: TGTGCCAGCAGTTTATTTGCCGGGGTAAACACCGGGGAGCTGTTTTTT.

The rearrangement joins TRBV12-3 or TRBV12-4 to TRBJ2-7, with 8 bases fitting TRBD2. V was clipped by 7 bases and J by 6 bases; unmatched bases: 14. The CDR3 extends over 15 amino acids. CDR3 residues: CASNPGAGAPLEQYF. In DNA form, the CDR3 reads TGTGCCAGCAACCCAGGAGCGGGAGCCCCCCTCGAGCAGTACTTC.

Turning to this clonotype: A much larger clonotype is one base distant, so this may be a read error. The V gene is TRBV20-1, the J gene TRBJ2-1; 8 bases line up with TRBD2. Per the germline V gene, CDR1 is DFQATT and CDR2 is SNEGSKA (reference sequence). This CDR3 spans 16 amino acids. Here the CDR3 reads CCARDVRLAHYNEQFF. CDR3 nucleotides: TGCTGTGCTAGAGATGTCAGACTAGCGCATTACAATGAGCAGTTCTTC.

In this sample, this clonotype turned up many times. The rearrangement links TRBV29-1 to TRBJ2-7, with a possible D match to TRBD1 (5 bases). Germline-derived CDR1 and CDR2 are SQVTM and ANQGSEA. This CDR3 spans 13 amino acids. Trimming cost V 4 bases and J 1 base, with 11 bases left between them. CDR3 bases: TGCAGCGTTGCGGCAGGGCCTTCCTACGAGCAGTACTTC. It encodes CSVAAGPSYEQYF.

This clonotype was counted only a few times. The chain couples TRBV5-1 to TRBJ2-5; D not certain. Per the germline V gene, CDR1 is SGHRS and CDR2 is YFSETQ. Between the trimmed V and J ends, which lost 1 base and 3 bases, there was a span of 13 bases. The CDR3 covers 15 residues. The CDR3 loop reads CASSLNGQTKETQYF. The CDR3 DNA sequence: TGCGCCAGCAGCTTGAATGGGCAGACAAAAGAGACCCAGTACTTC.

This clonotype was seen repeatedly, ten times or more. The chain couples TRBV29-1 to TRBJ2-7; 11 bases are shared with TRBD1. Germline V CDR1 and CDR2: SQVTM, ANQGSEA. The CDR3 covers 14 residues. V lost 7 bases to trimming and J lost 4 bases; unmatched junction nucleotides: 9. In nucleotides, the CDR3 is TGCAGCGCCTACCCCGGGACAGGGGGGTACGAGCAGTACTTC. This encodes CSAYPGTGGYEQYF.

This clonotype appeared a few times. The chain is built from TRBV3-1 and TRBJ2-3; the D gene is possibly TRBD1 (6 bases). The CDR3 spans 14 residues. V dropped 0 bases and J dropped 5 bases, with 9 bases sitting between them. The V gene's germline CDR1 is LGHDT and CDR2 YNNKEL (reference sequence). Written as DNA, the CDR3 is TGTGCCAGCAGCCAAGATAGACAGGTAGATACGCAGTATTTT. Translation gives CASSQDRQVDTQYF.

This clonotype was detected ten times or more. V usage is TRBV29-1 and J usage is TRBJ2-1; the match to TRBD1 covers 8 bases. After removal of 7 bases from V and 15 bases from J, the junction contained 11 bases not matched to a gene. Germline CDR1 reads SQVTM; CDR2 reads ANQGSEA. CDR3 length: 11 amino acids. CDR3 in DNA: TGCAGCGGTGACAGGGGCAGGGATACGTTCTTC. It translates to CSGDRGRDTFF.

The sample holds a few counts of this clonotype. The CDR3 here is CASRKADTQYF. For the CDR3, the DNA is TGTGCCAGCAGAAAGGCAGATACGCAGTATTTT. The rearrangement joins TRBV28 to TRBJ2-3; no definite D call. The germline V gene encodes CDR1 MDHEN and CDR2 SYDVKM. The CDR3 is made up of 11 amino acids. Trimming shortened V by 6 bases and J by 4 bases, and 5 bases separated the two germline ends.

The sample holds many counts of this clonotype. The rearrangement links TRBV29-1 to TRBJ2-1, with D unclear. Germline assignment: CDR1 SQVTM and CDR2 ANQGSEA. The CDR3 has 12 amino acids. V lost 7 bases and J lost 0, with 7 bases in between. CDR3 nucleotide sequence: TGCAGCGGAGGTAGCTCCTACAATGAGCAGTTCTTC. Amino acid sequence: CSGGSSYNEQFF.

The table lists this clonotype with many counts. The rearrangement uses TRBV29-1 and TRBJ2-5; D remains ambiguous. The CDR3 length is 12 residues. CDR1 is SQVTM, CDR2 ANQGSEA, per germline. V dropped 6 bases and J dropped 4 bases, with 12 bases sitting between them. The CDR3 coding sequence is TGCAGCGTCAGCTCACCCGCAGAGACCCAGTACTTC. Encoded protein: CSVSSPAETQYF. Complete variable domain (other parts from reference TRBV29-1 and TRBJ2-5): SAVISQKPSRDICQRGTSLTIQCQVDSQVTMMFWYRQQPGQSLTLIATANQGSEATYESGFVIDKFPISRPNLTFSTLTVSNMSPEDSSIYLCSVSSPAETQYFGPGTRLLVL.

This clonotype was recorded a few times. The chain couples TRBV3-1 to TRBJ2-1; TRBD1 or TRBD2 may be the D gene (5 bases each). V was clipped by 2 bases and J by 6 bases, with 11 bases between them. Germline V gene data show CDR1 as LGHDT and CDR2 as YNNKEL (reference sequence). CDR3 length: 14 residues. CDR3 coding DNA: TGTGCCAGCAGCCAACTGGGACCGAGCAATGAGCAGTTCTTC. Protein product: CASSQLGPSNEQFF.

In its sample, this clonotype was seen many times. The gene calls are TRBV6-5 and TRBJ1-2; 10 bases align to TRBD1. The CDR3 covers 16 residues. Trimming cost V 2 bases and J 2 bases; bases outside gene matches: 5. Germline V CDR1 and CDR2: MNHEY, SVGAGI. The CDR3 region is CASSYAGQGGNYGYTF. In DNA, the CDR3 is TGTGCCAGCAGTTACGCTGGACAGGGGGGAAACTATGGCTACACCTTC.

V and J are TRBV28 and TRBJ1-5; D is ambiguous. The CDR3 extends over 12 amino acids. V lost 10 bases and J 1 base, leaving 8 bases between the germline ends. Per the germline V gene, CDR1 is MDHEN and CDR2 is SYDVKM. CDR3 bases: TGTGCCACCCATGAGAGCAATCAGCCCCAGCATTTT. Residues: CATHESNQPQHF.

This chain links TRBV12-3 or TRBV12-4 with TRBJ2-5; 9 bases align to TRBD1. This CDR3 contains 14 residues. Unmatched junction bases numbered 3, after V lost 3 bases and J lost 4 bases. Here the CDR3 reads CASSLGTGLETQYF. Written as DNA, the CDR3 is TGTGCCAGCAGTTTGGGGACAGGGCTAGAGACCCAGTACTTC.

The table lists this clonotype with many counts. This chain links TRBV12-3 or TRBV12-4 with TRBJ2-7; no reliable D call. This CDR3 has 15 amino acids. Trimming left V 6 bases short and J 3 bases short, with 18 bases between. The CDR3 DNA reads TGTGCCAGCAGCCCTCGAGGTTCCAGGTTCTACGAGCAGTACTTC. This translates into CASSPRGSRFYEQYF.

This clonotype was picked up a small number of times. This sequence joins TRBV7-9 and TRBJ1-1; weak D call: TRBD1 (6 bases). CDR3 length: 16 residues. Germline V CDR1 and CDR2: SEHNR, FQNEAQ (reference sequence). V was trimmed by 2 bases and J by 0 bases, leaving 13 bases between them. The CDR3, as DNA: TGTGCCAGCAGCTTACCACAGGACAGAGTGAACACTGAAGCTTTCTTT. It translates to CASSLPQDRVNTEAFF.

This clonotype came up a few times. This rearrangement joins TRBV20-1 to TRBJ2-1, with 12 positions matching TRBD2. The germline gives CDR1 DFQATT, CDR2 SNEGSKA (reference sequence). J gave up 8 bases and V 2 bases, and 4 bases lay outside the gene matches. This CDR3 has 14 residues. The CDR3 DNA sequence: TGCAGTGCTAGATTCCTAGCGGGAGGGGATGAGCAGTTCTTC. It encodes CSARFLAGGDEQFF.

This clonotype was seen at least ten times. V and J are TRBV12-3 or TRBV12-4 and TRBJ2-7, with D tentatively TRBD2 (6 bases). This CDR3 comprises 15 residues. The V gene lost 2 bases and the J gene lost 4 bases, with 15 bases spanning the gap. CDR3 nucleotide sequence: TGTGCCAGCAGTTTAATGGCCGGGGGAGAGTACGAGCAGTACTTC. Translated, it gives CASSLMAGGEYEQYF.

The J gene is TRBJ2-7, the V gene TRBV24-1; D is undetermined. Per germline, CDR1 KGHDR and CDR2 SFDVKD. The CDR3 loop spans 13 amino acids. V dropped 3 bases and J dropped 3 bases, with 8 bases sitting between them. Here the CDR3 DNA reads TGTGCCACCAGTGATCCATACCTCTACGAGCAGTACTTC. Its translation: CATSDPYLYEQYF.

This rearrangement joins TRBV12-3 or TRBV12-4 to TRBJ2-5; D uncertain. V gave up 1 base and J gave up 5 bases, with 11 bases separating them. The CDR3 contains 14 residues. CDR3 loop: CASSLGTGYETQYF. In DNA form, the CDR3 reads TGTGCCAGCAGTTTAGGCACTGGCTATGAGACCCAGTACTTC.

This clonotype showed up just a few times. The chain carries TRBV5-8 and TRBJ2-2; D could derive from TRBD1 or TRBD2 (5 bases each). The CDR3 has 16 residues. CDR1 is SGHTS and CDR2 is YDEGEE in the germline V gene. V gave up 7 bases and J gave up 7 bases, with 23 bases separating them. The CDR3: CASDSGVPGTIGELFF. In DNA form, the CDR3 reads TGTGCCAGCGATAGTGGGGTTCCAGGGACGATCGGGGAGCTGTTTTTT.

This clonotype was counted only a few times. The rearrangement joins TRBV20-1 to TRBJ2-3; maybe TRBD2 (5 bases). Trimming stripped 3 bases from V and 0 bases from J, with 16 bases between. This CDR3 is 16 amino acids long. CDR1 and CDR2 (germline): DFQATT, SNEGSKA (reference sequence). CDR3 residues: CSARGRGKTSTDTQYF. The CDR3 coding sequence is TGCAGTGCTAGGGGTCGAGGGAAGACTAGCACAGATACGCAGTATTTT.

This clonotype was counted ten times or more. The V call is TRBV12-3 or TRBV12-4, the J call TRBJ2-5; 12 positions match TRBD2. The CDR3 loop spans 15 amino acids. The ends lost 5 bases at V and 5 bases at J; junction bases unmatched: 6. The CDR3 is CASSTLAGGPETQYF. As DNA, the CDR3 is TGTGCCAGCAGTACCCTAGCGGGAGGGCCTGAGACCCAGTACTTC.

This clonotype appeared a few times. This chain uses TRBV28 with TRBJ2-7; 9 bases match TRBD2. Per germline, CDR1 MDHEN and CDR2 SYDVKM. Trimming at V came to 5 bases and at J to 5 bases, leaving 4 bases not matched to a gene. This CDR3 region has 13 residues. The CDR3 loop is CASSSGRQHEQYF. CDR3 nucleotides: TGTGCCAGCAGTAGCGGGAGGCAACACGAGCAGTACTTC.